This is a list of T cell receptor beta chains from one sample in a study of T cell changes during pregnancy in multiple sclerosis. Libraries were prepared by immunoSEQ multiplex PCR; TCRdb keeps only in-frame clonotypes and omits some of them. The sample contains approximately 50,000 clones, about nine tenths of which appear only once. Sequencing was performed on CD8+ T cells from peripheral blood mononuclear cells, taken after pregnancy. These receptors came from a female donor with multiple sclerosis, enrolled in a pregnancy study. Each CDR3 is given with its conserved first and last residue. D genes are given only for firm matches. The listing skips clone size in some rows; elsewhere it reads once, few, many or a size class.

TRBV9,TRBJ1-4,TRBD1,once,CASSDRTGLNEKLFF,TGTGCCAGCAGCGACAGGACAGGGTTGAATGAAAAACTGTTTTTT
TRBV19,TRBJ1-5,-,-,CASSIWGQANQPQHF,TGTGCCAGTAGTATCTGGGGGCAGGCCAATCAGCCCCAGCATTTT
TRBV9,TRBJ1-1,-,-,CASSVEGAEAFF,TGTGCCAGCAGCGTAGAAGGGGCTGAAGCTTTCTTT
TRBV6-5,TRBJ1-2,-,-,CASSGGIYGYTF,TGTGCCAGCAGTGGGGGGATCTATGGCTACACCTTC
TRBV5-8,TRBJ2-5,TRBD1,once,CASTLPGQEAFQETQYF,TGTGCCAGCACCCTGCCGGGACAGGAGGCCTTCCAAGAGACCCAGTACTTC
TRBV9,TRBJ1-4,-,-,CASSGLSGEEKLFF,TGTGCCAGCAGCGGCCTATCAGGTGAAGAAAAACTGTTTTTT
TRBV13,TRBJ1-1,-,-,CASSARVGSGTEAFF,TGTGCCAGCAGCGCCAGGGTTGGTAGTGGCACTGAAGCTTTCTTT
TRBV9,TRBJ1-3,-,once,CASSVGQSSGNTIYF,TGTGCCAGCAGCGTAGGACAGTCCTCTGGAAACACCATATATTTT
TRBV4-1,TRBJ2-5,-,-,CASSQESGGVETQYF,TGCGCCAGCAGCCAAGAATCAGGAGGGGTTGAGACCCAGTACTTC
TRBV5-6,TRBJ1-4,-,-,CASSPIATNEKLFF,TGTGCCAGCAGCCCTATTGCAACTAATGAAAAACTGTTTTTT
TRBV6-5,TRBJ1-1,-,-,CASSYGGGLGNTEAFF,TGTGCCAGCAGTTACGGGGGGGGGCTAGGGAACACTGAAGCTTTCTTT
TRBV27,TRBJ2-1,TRBD1,-,CASSFRGPSYNEQFF,TGTGCCAGCAGTTTCAGGGGGCCAAGTTACAATGAGCAGTTCTTC
TRBV7-9,TRBJ1-1,-,-,CASSLLGAREQEAEAFF,TGTGCCAGCAGCTTACTAGGGGCTCGGGAGCAGGAGGCTGAAGCTTTCTTT
TRBV4-1,TRBJ2-3,TRBD1,-,CASSLGEDRGLTDTQYF,TGCGCCAGCAGCCTTGGAGAGGACAGGGGGCTCACAGATACGCAGTATTTT
TRBV5-6,TRBJ2-7,-,-,CASSWGLTGEQYF,TGTGCCAGCAGCTGGGGACTTACCGGCGAGCAGTACTTC
TRBV19,TRBJ2-7,-,-,CASSMGAGLNEQYF,TGTGCCAGTAGTATGGGGGCAGGTTTGAACGAGCAGTACTTC
TRBV6-1,TRBJ2-7,-,-,CASSPPRGDEQYF,TGTGCCAGCAGTCCACCGCGGGGTGACGAGCAGTACTTC
TRBV7-3,TRBJ2-3,TRBD2,-,CASSSRGETSTDTQYF,TGTGCCAGCTCCAGCCGGGGGGAAACTAGCACAGATACGCAGTATTTT
TRBV27,TRBJ2-7,TRBD1,-,CASSPNRDSLNEQYF,TGTGCCAGCAGTCCAAACCGGGACAGCTTGAACGAGCAGTACTTC